This T cell receptor (beta chain) was captured in a study of shared clonotypes between healthy human individuals (dated by TCRdb to between 2020 and 2021). About the investigation overall: A few men and two women, aged 18 to 49 years, made up the cohort. For each donor, three plates each were used for CD4 naive and CD4 memory, two plates were used for CD8 naive, and one plate was used for CD8 memory. The study deeply sequenced blood TCR repertoires of about five healthy adults to estimate repertoire size and the extent of clonotype sharing between individuals. Different laboratories and diverse techniques were used to prepare libraries and sequence TCR repertoires, to increase sequencing depth and limit assay-specific biases. Between about 0.94 and 8.9 billion PBMCs per donor were obtained by leukapheresis.

Based on the germline V gene (reference sequence), the CDR1 and CDR2 sequences are LNHNV and YYDKDF. V is clipped by 7 bases and J by 4 bases, and the sequence between their germline boundaries is 22 bases long. The cysteine opens and the phenylalanine closes a CDR3 of 16 amino acids. Only CDR3 DNA remains: 48 bases, in frame from the first base. Overall study outcomes, separate from this receptor: Rarefaction of sorted-subset datasets indicated incomplete sequencing despite the large sequencing depth. Sharing across several donors was observed for approximately 5% of naive CD4, less than 4% of naive CD8, 2.3% of memory CD4, and roughly 0.4% of memory CD8 clonotypes. Pairwise subsampling indicated that sequencing depth was expected to affect the degree of clonotype sharing among donors. Higher generation probabilities were observed for clonotypes shared by all four sorted-subset donors than for non-shared clonotypes. Sampling was restricted to blood, and TCR repertoires in tissue are likely to differ from TCR repertoires in blood. Because the study included a small number of donors, the genetic and exposure-history diversity represented was limited. Naive subsets generally had larger estimated clonotype richness than memory subsets did.

About this clone: The antigen this receptor binds is unknown. There are no base qualities to consult, and no much larger clone falls within one base.

TCR CDR3 regions were amplified from genomic DNA by multiplex PCR using the deep immunoSEQ assay. Extracted genomic DNA from each cell subset was spread evenly across all wells of several immunoSEQ 96-well plates, with each plate serving as a replicate. For sorted subsets, each replicate PCR was loaded with approximately 200 ng genomic DNA, equivalent to 32,000 or so T cell genomes. The purified libraries were quantified using a Qubit 3.0 fluorometer, sized with a Bioanalyzer 2100, and then quantified again using the KAPA Library Quantification kit. A separate single-read 150-cycle Illumina NextSeq 550 flow cell was used to sequence each immunoSEQ 96-well plate. From the authors' description of their analysis: Because the immunoSEQ output held only junctional sequences and lacked quality scores, the filtering could not match the filtering applied to full-length reads. To assign V/J genes and CDR3, sequences were annotated against IMGT germline references using PyIR, a Python wrapper for IgBLAST v1.9. Reads with weak V/J assignments (E-value above 1e-6), missing CDR3, stop codons, out-of-frame junctions, or ambiguous translated residues were removed. V3J clonotypes were defined as sequences sharing the same inferred V gene, J gene, and CDR3 amino acid sequence. To compute the percentage overlap between repertoires, the number of shared unique clonotypes was divided by the size of the smaller repertoire. Repertoire richness was assessed with RTK rarefaction, the Chao1 estimator, and Recon v2.1 estimates of unobserved clonotypes. OLGA was used to compute generation probabilities for all TCRbeta clonotypes that the gDNA method yielded from a handful of donors. The clones in this table, taken by TCRdb from immuneACCESS, are in-frame only. Not every clone is retained; where verified, under half of the shortfall comes from an unresolved V gene, and the cause of the rest is unknown. For V, J and clone size, that table is used; D and trimming come from the DNA. The sample table holds more than 2 million clones, of which 95% were seen once. 0.1% to 0.15% of the sample goes to the ten largest clones.

Donors were healthy HIV-negative adults with no recently reported acute infections or vaccinations. Only Caucasian adults living in Nashville, Tennessee, USA were represented among the donors. CD4+ T cells were enriched by magnetic negative selection; naive cells were then positively selected on CD45RA, and the negative fraction formed the memory subset. Blood was obtained by leukapheresis, after which PBMCs were separated by Ficoll-Histopaque density gradient centrifugation and cryopreserved in liquid nitrogen vapor phase. Analytical flow cytometry was used to check the purity and quantity of every magnetically sorted T cell population. Each sorted fraction had its genomic DNA isolated and then quantified by UV absorbance on a Nanodrop 2000c.

The specimen was naive CD4+ T cells sorted from blood. The cell subset or site tag for this specimen amounts to: CD45RA+ positively selected. The chain was built from TRBV15 and TRBJ1-2, with a weak D call of TRBD1 (5 bases match). This receptor was obtained from a young man in good health. In nucleotides, the sequence is TGTGCCACCAAAAGCTTAGTAGAGGGGCGCAGCTATGGCTACACCTTC. Translated, it reads CATKSLVEGRSYGYTF.